What follows describes a single T cell receptor beta chain. This sample stems from a study of cytomegalovirus exposure and HLA in healthy donors. The PCR made use of 60 Vbeta and 13 Jbeta primers. Repertoires were generated with immunoSEQ multiplex PCR, while TCRdb's copy carries only in-frame clones and drops some. The table shows fewer than 200,000 clones, with 65% to 85% occurring only once. Germline-derived CDR1 and CDR2 are SQVTM and ANQGSEA. CDR3 size: 13 residues. Sequenced: PBMCs. The clonotype was recovered from a female donor in good health and CMV-seronegative. This sequence joins TRBV29-1 and TRBJ1-5; no definite D call. The CDR3 sequence: CPGRGGMSQPQHF. CDR3 nucleotides: TGCCCGGGGAGAGGTGGAATGAGTCAGCCCCAGCATTTT.